This record looks at one T cell receptor beta chain sequence and its context. This likely stems from a read error, as it lies one base from a far larger clone. Within the sample, other DNA sequences also encode this same CDR3. Assay used: immunoSEQ multiplex PCR; TCRdb lists only in-frame clones, some missing. Here the sample spans about half a million clones, about 84% being singletons. The data are from a study of shared clonotypes between healthy human individuals. This receptor was taken from a woman aged 40 to 50 in good health. Some clones in this sample may be carry-over from other donors' samples. Sequencing used PBMCs.

In DNA form, the CDR3 reads TGTGCCAGCAGCTTACGGGGTAGACTAGCTACCTTCACAGATACGCAGTATTTT. This codes for CASSLRGRLATFTDTQYF. The chain combines TRBV7-3 with TRBJ2-3, with 7 bases that match TRBD2. J lost 2 bases, V lost 2 bases, and 13 bases had no gene match. Germline assignment: CDR1 SGHTA and CDR2 FQGTGA. The CDR3 loop spans 18 amino acids. Using reference TRBV7-3 and TRBJ2-3 for the parts outside the CDR3, the full variable domain is GAGVSQTPSNKVTEKGKYVELRCDPISGHTALYWYRQSLGQGPEFLIYFQGTGAADDSGLPNDRFFAVRPEGSVSTLKIQRTERGDSAVYLCASSLRGRLATFTDTQYFGPGTRLTVL.